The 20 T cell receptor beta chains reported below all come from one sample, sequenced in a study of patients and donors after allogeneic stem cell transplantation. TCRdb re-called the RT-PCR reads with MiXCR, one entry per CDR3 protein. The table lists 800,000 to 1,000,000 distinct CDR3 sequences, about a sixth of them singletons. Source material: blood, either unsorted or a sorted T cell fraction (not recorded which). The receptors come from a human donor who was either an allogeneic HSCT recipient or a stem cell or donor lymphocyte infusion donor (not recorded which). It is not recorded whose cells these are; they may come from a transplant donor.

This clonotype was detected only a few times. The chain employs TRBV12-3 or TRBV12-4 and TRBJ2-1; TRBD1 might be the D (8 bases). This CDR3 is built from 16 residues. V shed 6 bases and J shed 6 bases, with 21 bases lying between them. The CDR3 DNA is TGTGCCAGCAGGGGGGGGCGCAGGGGGCCCCTCAATGAGCAGTTCTTC. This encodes CASRGGRRGPLNEQFF.

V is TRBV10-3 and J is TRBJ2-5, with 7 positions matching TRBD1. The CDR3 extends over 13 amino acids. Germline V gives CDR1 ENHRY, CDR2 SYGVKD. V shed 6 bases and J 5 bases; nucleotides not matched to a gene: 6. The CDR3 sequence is CAISFGQAETQYF. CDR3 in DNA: TGTGCCATCAGCTTCGGACAGGCCGAGACCCAGTACTTC.

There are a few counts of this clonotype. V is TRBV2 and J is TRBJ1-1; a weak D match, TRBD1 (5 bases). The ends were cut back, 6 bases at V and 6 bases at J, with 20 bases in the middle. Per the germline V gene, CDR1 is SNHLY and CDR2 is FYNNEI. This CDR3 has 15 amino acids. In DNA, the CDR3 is TGTGCCAGCAGGCCCTATCCAGGGACGAGCGCTGAAGCTTTCTTT. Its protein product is CASRPYPGTSAEAFF. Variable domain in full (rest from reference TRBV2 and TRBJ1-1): EPEVTQTPSHQVTQMGQEVILRCVPISNHLYFYWYRQILGQKVEFLVSFYNNEISEKSEIFDDQFSVERPDGSNFTLKIRSTKLEDSAMYFCASRPYPGTSAEAFFGQGTRLTVV.

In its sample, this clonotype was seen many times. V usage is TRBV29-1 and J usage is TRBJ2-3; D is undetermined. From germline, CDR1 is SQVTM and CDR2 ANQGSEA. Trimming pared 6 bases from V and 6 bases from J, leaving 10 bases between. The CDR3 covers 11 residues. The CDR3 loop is CSVENRDTQYF. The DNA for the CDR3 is TGCAGCGTCGAAAACCGCGATACGCAGTATTTT.

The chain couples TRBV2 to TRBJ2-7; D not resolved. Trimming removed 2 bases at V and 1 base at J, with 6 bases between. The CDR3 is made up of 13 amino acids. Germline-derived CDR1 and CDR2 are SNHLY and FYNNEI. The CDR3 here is CASSERRSYEQYF. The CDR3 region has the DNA TGTGCCAGCAGTGAACGACGGTCCTACGAGCAGTACTTC.

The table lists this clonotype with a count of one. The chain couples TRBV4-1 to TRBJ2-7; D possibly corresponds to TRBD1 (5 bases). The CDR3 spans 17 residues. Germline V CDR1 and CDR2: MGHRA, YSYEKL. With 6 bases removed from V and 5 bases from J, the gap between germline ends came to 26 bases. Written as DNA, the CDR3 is TGCGCCAGCAGTCAAACCACAGGTGCCAAAGGAAGTAACGAGCAGTACTTC. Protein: CASSQTTGAKGSNEQYF.

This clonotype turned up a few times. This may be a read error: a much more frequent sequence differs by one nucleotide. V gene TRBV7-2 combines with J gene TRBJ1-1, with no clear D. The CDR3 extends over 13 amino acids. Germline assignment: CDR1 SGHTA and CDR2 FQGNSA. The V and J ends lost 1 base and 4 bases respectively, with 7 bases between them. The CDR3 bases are TGTGCCAGCAGCTTAGGACGGATCACTGAAGCTTTCTTT. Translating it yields CASSLGRITEAFF.

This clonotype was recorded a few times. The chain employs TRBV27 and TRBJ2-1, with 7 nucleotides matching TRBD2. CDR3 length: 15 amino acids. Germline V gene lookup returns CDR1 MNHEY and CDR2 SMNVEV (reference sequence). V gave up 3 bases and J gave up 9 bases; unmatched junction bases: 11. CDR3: CASSFVGGWVSEQFF. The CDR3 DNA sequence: TGTGCCAGCAGTTTTGTCGGGGGGTGGGTGAGTGAGCAGTTCTTC.

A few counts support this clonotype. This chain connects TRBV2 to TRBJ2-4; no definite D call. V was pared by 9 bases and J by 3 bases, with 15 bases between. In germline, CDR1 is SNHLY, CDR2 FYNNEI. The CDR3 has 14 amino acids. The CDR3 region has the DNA TGTGCCAGTTCCGCCGGGTGGGTCAAAAACATTCAGTACTTC. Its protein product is CASSAGWVKNIQYF.

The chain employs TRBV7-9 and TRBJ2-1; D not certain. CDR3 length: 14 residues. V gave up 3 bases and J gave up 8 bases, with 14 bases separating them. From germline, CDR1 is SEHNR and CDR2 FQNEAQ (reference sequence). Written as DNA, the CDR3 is TGTGCCAGCAGCTTTATACTGACTCCGCATGAGCAGTTCTTC. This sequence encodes CASSFILTPHEQFF.

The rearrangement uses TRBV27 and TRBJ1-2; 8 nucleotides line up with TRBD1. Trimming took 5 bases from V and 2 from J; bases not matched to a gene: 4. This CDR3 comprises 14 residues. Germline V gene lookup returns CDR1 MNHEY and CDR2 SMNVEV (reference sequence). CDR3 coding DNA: TGTGCCAGCAGTCCAAACAGGGGGAACTATGGCTACACCTTC. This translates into CASSPNRGNYGYTF.

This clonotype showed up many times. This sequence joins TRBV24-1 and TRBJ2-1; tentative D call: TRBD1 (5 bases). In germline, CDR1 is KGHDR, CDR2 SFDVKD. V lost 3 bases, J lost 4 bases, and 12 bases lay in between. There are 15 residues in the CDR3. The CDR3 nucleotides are TGTGCCACCAGTGATCCCAGACAGAGATACAATGAGCAGTTCTTC. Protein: CATSDPRQRYNEQFF.

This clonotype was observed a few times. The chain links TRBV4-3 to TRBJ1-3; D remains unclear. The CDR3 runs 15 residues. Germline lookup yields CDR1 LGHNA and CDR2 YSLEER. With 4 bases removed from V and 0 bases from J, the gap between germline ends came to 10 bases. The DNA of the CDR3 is TGCGCCAGCAGCCGAGGCATCAGCTCTGGAAACACCATATATTTT. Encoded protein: CASSRGISSGNTIYF.

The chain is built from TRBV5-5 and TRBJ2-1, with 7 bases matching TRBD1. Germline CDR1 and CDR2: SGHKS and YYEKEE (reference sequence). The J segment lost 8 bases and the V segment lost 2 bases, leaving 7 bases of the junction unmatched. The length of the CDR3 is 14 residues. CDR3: CASSFVQGSDEQFF. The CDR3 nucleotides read TGTGCCAGCAGCTTTGTACAGGGGAGCGATGAGCAGTTCTTC.

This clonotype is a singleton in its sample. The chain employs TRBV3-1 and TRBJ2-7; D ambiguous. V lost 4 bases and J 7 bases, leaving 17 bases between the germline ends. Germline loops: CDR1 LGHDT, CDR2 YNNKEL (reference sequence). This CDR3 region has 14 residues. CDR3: CASSPPKQLQEQYF. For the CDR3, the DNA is TGTGCCAGCAGCCCGCCGAAGCAACTCCAGGAGCAGTACTTC.

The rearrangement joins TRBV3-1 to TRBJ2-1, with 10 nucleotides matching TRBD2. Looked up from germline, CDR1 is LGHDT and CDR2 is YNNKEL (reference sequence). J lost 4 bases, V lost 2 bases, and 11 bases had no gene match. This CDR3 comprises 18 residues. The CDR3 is CASSQLSVGLAEYNEQFF. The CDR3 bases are TGTGCCAGCAGCCAACTATCAGTAGGACTAGCGGAGTACAATGAGCAGTTCTTC.

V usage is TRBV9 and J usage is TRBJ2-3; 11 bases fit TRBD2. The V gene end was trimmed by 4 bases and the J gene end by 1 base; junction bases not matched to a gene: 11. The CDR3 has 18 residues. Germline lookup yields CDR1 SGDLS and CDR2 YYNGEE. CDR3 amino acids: CASSLRGSGRGGTDTQYF. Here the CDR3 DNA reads TGTGCCAGCAGCTTAAGGGGTAGCGGGAGGGGAGGCACAGATACGCAGTATTTT.

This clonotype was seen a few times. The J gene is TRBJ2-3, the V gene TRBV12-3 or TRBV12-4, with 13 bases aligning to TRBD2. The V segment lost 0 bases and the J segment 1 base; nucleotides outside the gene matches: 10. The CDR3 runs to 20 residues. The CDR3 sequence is CASSLAGTSGTWMGTDTQYF. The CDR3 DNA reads TGTGCCAGCAGTTTAGCCGGGACTAGCGGGACGTGGATGGGCACAGATACGCAGTATTTT.

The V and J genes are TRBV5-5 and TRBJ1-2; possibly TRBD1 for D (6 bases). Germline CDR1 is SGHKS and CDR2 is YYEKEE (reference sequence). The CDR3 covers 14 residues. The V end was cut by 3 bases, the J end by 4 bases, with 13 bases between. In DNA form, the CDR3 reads TGTGCCAGCAGCTCTAATAAGGGGGTCTATGGCTACACCTTC. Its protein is CASSSNKGVYGYTF.

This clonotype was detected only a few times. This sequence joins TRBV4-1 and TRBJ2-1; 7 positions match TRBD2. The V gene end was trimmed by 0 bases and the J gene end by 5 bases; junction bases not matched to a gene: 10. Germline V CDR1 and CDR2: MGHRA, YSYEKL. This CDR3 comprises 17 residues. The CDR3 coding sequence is TGCGCCAGCAGCCAAGATCTGGGGGGGGTGGCGCACAATGAGCAGTTCTTC. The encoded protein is CASSQDLGGVAHNEQFF.